This T cell receptor beta chain was sequenced for a study of cytomegalovirus exposure and HLA in healthy donors. The study, taken as a whole, reports: HLA alleles showed associations with some 15,000 TCR beta sequences in a later analysis, at a 0.05 false discovery rate. As a later analysis showed, a missense DCLRE1C variant was linked to trimming of TCR beta V- and J-genes.

The PCR ran on 60 Vbeta and 13 Jbeta primers. Produced via immunoSEQ multiplex PCR; TCRdb's table is partial and in-frame only. The sample yields about 110,000 clones, 73% seen once. Comments on this clone: Its antigen is not known.

This receptor was identified in a man aged 35-49 years in good health and CMV-seronegative. The sequenced material came from PBMCs.

CDR3 protein: CASSVSGGASYNEQFF. The CDR3 region has the DNA TGCGCCAGCAGCGTTAGCGGGGGGGCCAGCTACAATGAGCAGTTCTTC. The rearrangement joins TRBV4-3 to TRBJ2-1; 11 positions match TRBD2. This CDR3 is built from 16 residues. With V trimmed by 5 bases and J by 3 bases, 6 bases remained unmatched. Germline V CDR1 and CDR2: LGHNA, YSLEER.